Shown below are 13 T cell receptor beta chains from a single sample sequenced in a study of breast tumors, draining lymph nodes, adjacent tissues. MiXCR was run by TCRdb on the multiplex PCR reads, yielding one entry per CDR3 protein. The sample records some 200,000 distinct CDR3 sequences, over 25% being singletons. Samples came from axillary lymph nodes draining the breast cancer. Sequenced: axillary lymph node tissue. Receptors originate from a female donor with breast cancer. Some clones in this sample may be carry-over from other donors' samples.

This clonotype was recorded at least ten times. The chain links TRBV5-1 to TRBJ1-6, with D possibly TRBD1 on 5 matching bases. The CDR3 loop spans 20 amino acids. Germline V gene lookup returns CDR1 SGHRS and CDR2 YFSETQ. V was clipped by 1 base and J by 0 bases, with 20 bases between them. CDR3 in DNA: TGCGCCAGCAGCTTGAAAACTCCGGGACTTGGAAGCTCCTATAATTCACCCCTCCACTTT. As protein: CASSLKTPGLGSSYNSPLHF.

This rearrangement joins TRBV28 to TRBJ2-1; maybe TRBD2 (6 bases). The germline gives CDR1 MDHEN, CDR2 SYDVKM. The CDR3 has 16 residues. Deletions cut 2 bases from V and 5 bases from J, with 16 bases between. CDR3 sequence: CASSLKATSRHNEQFF. DNA for the CDR3: TGTGCCAGCAGTTTAAAGGCGACTAGTCGTCACAATGAGCAGTTCTTC.

Many counts were recorded for this clonotype. The CDR3 here is CASSQDGLAGMYNEQFF. The CDR3 nucleotides are TGTGCCAGCAGCCAAGATGGACTAGCGGGAATGTACAATGAGCAGTTCTTC. J is TRBJ2-1 and V is TRBV4-2, with TRBD2 identical over 12 bases. The CDR3 runs to 17 residues. V was pared by 0 bases and J by 4 bases, with 4 bases of the junction left unmatched. CDR1 and CDR2 from the germline V gene are LGHNA and YNFKEQ.

This clonotype was observed many times. The V call is TRBV5-5, the J call TRBJ2-1; 9 bases fit TRBD2. Trimming took 0 bases from V and 4 from J; bases not matched to a gene: 2. Germline lookup yields CDR1 SGHKS and CDR2 YYEKEE (reference sequence). The CDR3 consists of 15 residues. Written as DNA, the CDR3 is TGTGCCAGCAGCTTGGGACTAGCGGTATACAATGAGCAGTTCTTC. This sequence encodes CASSLGLAVYNEQFF.

This clonotype was found a few times. A much bigger clone sits one base away, suggesting this may be a read error. The chain carries TRBV5-8 and TRBJ2-1; no clear D. Germline V gene lookup returns CDR1 SGHTS and CDR2 YDEGEE. The CDR3 is 12 residues long. The V and J ends lost 4 bases and 12 bases respectively, with 14 bases between them. CDR3 residues: CASSPGVARQFF. CDR3 coding DNA: TGTGCCAGCAGCCCTGGAGTCGCAAGGCAGTTCTTC.

In its sample, this clonotype was seen many times. V usage is TRBV20-1 and J usage is TRBJ2-1; 12 nucleotides align to TRBD2. V trimming: 6 bases; J trimming: 4 bases; junction bases outside the gene matches: 7. The CDR3 sequence is 15 residues long. Germline CDR1 and CDR2: DFQATT and SNEGSKA (reference sequence). CDR3 DNA sequence: TGCAGTGCAAAAGGACTAGCGGGGCCATACAATGAGCAGTTCTTC. Its protein product is CSAKGLAGPYNEQFF.

This clonotype was counted a single time. The V call is TRBV7-2, the J call TRBJ1-1, with D hard to call. The CDR3 totals 15 residues. Deletions cut 7 bases from V and 1 base from J, with 16 bases between. CDR1 is SGHTA and CDR2 is FQGNSA in the germline V gene. CDR3 DNA sequence: TGTGCCAGCAAGCGGGCCCTCCCAGAGAACACTGAAGCTTTCTTT. Translating it yields CASKRALPENTEAFF.

This sequence joins TRBV7-2 and TRBJ2-1; 9 bases line up with TRBD1. CDR3 length: 14 residues. Germline CDR1 SGHTA, CDR2 FQGNSA. V lost 4 bases, J lost 9 bases, and 7 bases stayed unmatched. The CDR3 DNA reads as TGTGCCAGCAGCTCGGGACAGGGCGGCACTGAGCAGTTCTTC. Translated: CASSSGQGGTEQFF.

This rearrangement joins TRBV13 to TRBJ1-3; TRBD1 aligns across 8 bases. Germline-derived CDR1 and CDR2 are PRHDT and FYEKMQ (reference sequence). Losses at the gene ends were 5 bases for V and 4 bases for J; bases not matched to a gene: 22. There are 20 residues in the CDR3. The CDR3 DNA follows: TGTGCCAGCAGCCCACCTGGACAGGGTACAATACCCATTGGAGGAAACACCATATATTTT. Its protein is CASSPPGQGTIPIGGNTIYF.

The genes are TRBV7-9 and TRBJ2-5, with 11 bases matching TRBD2. Germline trimming cut 3 bases from V and 4 bases from J; bases unmatched to any gene: 4. Germline values: CDR1 SEHNR, CDR2 FQNEAQ (reference sequence). The CDR3 sequence is 15 residues long. The CDR3 is CASSFPTSGRETQYF. The DNA for the CDR3 is TGTGCCAGCAGCTTCCCCACTAGCGGGAGAGAGACCCAGTACTTC.

The gene calls are TRBV5-1 and TRBJ1-6, with 7 bases lining up with TRBD1. The CDR3 covers 16 residues. V gave up 4 bases and J gave up 7 bases; unmatched junction bases: 11. Germline loops: CDR1 SGHRS, CDR2 YFSETQ. For the CDR3, the DNA is TGCGCCAGCAGCCTCTTGCAAGCAGGGGGGAATTCACCCCTCCACTTT. Its translation is CASSLLQAGGNSPLHF.

This clonotype was recorded at least ten times. The chain joins TRBV5-1 to TRBJ2-7; TRBD1 matches 9 bases. Germline V gene lookup returns CDR1 SGHRS and CDR2 YFSETQ. J lost 6 bases, V lost 4 bases, and 8 bases had no gene match. The CDR3 loop spans 14 amino acids. This CDR3 reads CASSRDRVMLEQYF. The CDR3 DNA follows: TGCGCCAGCAGCCGGGACAGGGTAATGCTCGAGCAGTACTTC.

At least ten counts were recorded for this clonotype. V and J are TRBV2 and TRBJ1-2; no firm D call. Germline loops: CDR1 SNHLY, CDR2 FYNNEI. V was shortened by 4 bases and J by 0 bases, with 3 bases between the two germline ends. The CDR3 loop spans 12 amino acids. CDR3 residues: CASSGTNYGYTF. Here the CDR3 DNA reads TGTGCCAGCAGTGGGACTAACTATGGCTACACCTTC. Together with reference TRBV2 and TRBJ1-2, the CDR3 gives the full variable domain: EPEVTQTPSHQVTQMGQEVILRCVPISNHLYFYWYRQILGQKVEFLVSFYNNEISEKSEIFDDQFSVERPDGSNFTLKIRSTKLEDSAMYFCASSGTNYGYTFGSGTRLTVV.